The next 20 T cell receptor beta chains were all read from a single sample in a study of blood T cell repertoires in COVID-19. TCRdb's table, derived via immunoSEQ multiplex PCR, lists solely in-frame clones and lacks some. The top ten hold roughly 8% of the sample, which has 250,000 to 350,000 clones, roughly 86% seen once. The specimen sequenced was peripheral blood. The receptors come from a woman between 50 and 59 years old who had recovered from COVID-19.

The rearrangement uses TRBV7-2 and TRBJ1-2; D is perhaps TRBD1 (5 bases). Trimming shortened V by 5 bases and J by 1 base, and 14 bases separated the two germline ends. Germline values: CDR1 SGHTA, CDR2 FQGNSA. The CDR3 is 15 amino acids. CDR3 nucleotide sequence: TGTGCCAGCAGCCTGACTTTGACAGATAACTATGGCTACACCTTC. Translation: CASSLTLTDNYGYTF.

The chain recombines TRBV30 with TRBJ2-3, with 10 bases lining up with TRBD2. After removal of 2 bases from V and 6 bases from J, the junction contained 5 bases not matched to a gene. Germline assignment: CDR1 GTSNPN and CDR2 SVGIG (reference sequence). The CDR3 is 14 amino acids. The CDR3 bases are TGTGCCTGGAGTTTGAATAGCGGGGGGGATACGCAGTATTTT. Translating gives CAWSLNSGGDTQYF.

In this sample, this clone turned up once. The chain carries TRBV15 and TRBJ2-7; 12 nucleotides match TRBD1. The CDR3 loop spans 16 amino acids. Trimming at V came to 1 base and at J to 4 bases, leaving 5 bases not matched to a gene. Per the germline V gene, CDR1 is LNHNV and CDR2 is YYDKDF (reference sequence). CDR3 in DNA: TGTGCCACCAGCAGAGCCGGGACAGGGGGCATGTACGAGCAGTACTTC. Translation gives CATSRAGTGGMYEQYF.

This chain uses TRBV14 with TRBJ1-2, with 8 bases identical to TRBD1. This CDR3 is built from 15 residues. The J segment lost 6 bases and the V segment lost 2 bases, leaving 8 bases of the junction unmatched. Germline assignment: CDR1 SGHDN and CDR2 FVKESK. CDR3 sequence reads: CASSQLDRGSDGYTF. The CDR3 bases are TGTGCCAGCAGCCAACTTGACAGGGGTAGCGATGGCTACACCTTC.

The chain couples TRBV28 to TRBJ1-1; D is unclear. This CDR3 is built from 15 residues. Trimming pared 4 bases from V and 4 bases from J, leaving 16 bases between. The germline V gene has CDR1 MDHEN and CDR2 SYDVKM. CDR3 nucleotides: TGTGCCAGCAGTTCGTCTCCTGTCTCAGGCACTGAAGCTTTCTTT. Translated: CASSSSPVSGTEAFF.

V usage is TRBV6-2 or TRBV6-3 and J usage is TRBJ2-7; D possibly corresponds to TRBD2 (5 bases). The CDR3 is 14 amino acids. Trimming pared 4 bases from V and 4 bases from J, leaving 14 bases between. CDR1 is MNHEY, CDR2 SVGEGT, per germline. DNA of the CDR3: TGTGCCAGCAGTTTAGCGAGCCTGCTATACGAGCAGTACTTC. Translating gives CASSLASLLYEQYF.

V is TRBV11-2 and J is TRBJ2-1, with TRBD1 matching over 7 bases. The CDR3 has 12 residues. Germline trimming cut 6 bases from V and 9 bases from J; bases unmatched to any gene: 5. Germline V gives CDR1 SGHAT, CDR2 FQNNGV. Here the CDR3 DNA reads TGTGCCAGCAGTCAGGGGGATAGTGAGCAGTTCTTC. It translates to CASSQGDSEQFF.

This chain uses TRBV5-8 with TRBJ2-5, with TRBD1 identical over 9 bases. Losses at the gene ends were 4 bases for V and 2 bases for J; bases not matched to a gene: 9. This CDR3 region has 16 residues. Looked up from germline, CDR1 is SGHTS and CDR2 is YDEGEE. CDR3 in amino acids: CASSNDRGTYQETQYF. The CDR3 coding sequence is TGTGCCAGCAGCAACGACAGGGGGACTTATCAAGAGACCCAGTACTTC.

DNA of the CDR3: TGCGCCAGCAGCTTGGGAGCCCTCTCCTCTGGAAACACCATATATTTT. Translation gives CASSLGALSSGNTIYF. This rearrangement joins TRBV5-1 to TRBJ1-3; D gene uncertain. V was pared by 0 bases and J by 0 bases, with 10 bases between. The CDR3 runs 16 residues. CDR1 is SGHRS and CDR2 is YFSETQ in the germline V gene.

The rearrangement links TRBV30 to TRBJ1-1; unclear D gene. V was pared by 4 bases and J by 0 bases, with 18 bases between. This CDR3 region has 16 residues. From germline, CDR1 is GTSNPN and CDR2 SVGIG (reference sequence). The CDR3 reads CAWKIFGGVLNTEAFF. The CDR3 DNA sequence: TGTGCCTGGAAAATTTTCGGCGGCGTCTTGAACACTGAAGCTTTCTTT. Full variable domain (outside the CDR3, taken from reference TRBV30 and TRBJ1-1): SQTIHQWPATLVQPVGSPLSLECTVEGTSNPNLYWYRQAAGRGLQLLFYSVGIGQISSEVPQNLSASRPQDRQFILSSKKLLLSDSGFYLCAWKIFGGVLNTEAFFGQGTRLTVV.

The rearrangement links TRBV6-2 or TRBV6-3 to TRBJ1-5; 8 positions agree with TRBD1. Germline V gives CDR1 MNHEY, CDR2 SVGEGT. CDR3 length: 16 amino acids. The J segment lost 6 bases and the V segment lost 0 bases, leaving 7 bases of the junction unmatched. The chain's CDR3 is CASSYSGTGNSQPQHF. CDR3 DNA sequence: TGTGCCAGCAGTTACTCGGGGACAGGTAACAGTCAGCCCCAGCATTTT.

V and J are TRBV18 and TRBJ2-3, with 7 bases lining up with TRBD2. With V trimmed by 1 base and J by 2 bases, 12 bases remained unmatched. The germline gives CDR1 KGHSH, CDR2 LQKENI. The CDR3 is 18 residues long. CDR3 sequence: CASSPREGGPLITDTQYF. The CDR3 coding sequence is TGTGCCAGCTCACCACGGGAGGGAGGGCCATTAATCACAGATACGCAGTATTTT.

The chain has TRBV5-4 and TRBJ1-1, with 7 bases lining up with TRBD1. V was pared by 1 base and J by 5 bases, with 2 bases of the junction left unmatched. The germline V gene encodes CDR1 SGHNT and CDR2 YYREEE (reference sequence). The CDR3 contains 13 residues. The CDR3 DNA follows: TGTGCCAGCAGCTTGCAGGGGGTAACTGAAGCTTTCTTT. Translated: CASSLQGVTEAFF.

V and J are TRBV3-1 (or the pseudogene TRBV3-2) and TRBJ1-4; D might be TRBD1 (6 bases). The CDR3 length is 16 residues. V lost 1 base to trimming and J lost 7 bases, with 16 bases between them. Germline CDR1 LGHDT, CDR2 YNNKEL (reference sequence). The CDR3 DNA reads TGTGCCAGCAGCCAAGGCCTACAGGGCTGGGTTGAAAAACTGTTTTTT. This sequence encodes CASSQGLQGWVEKLFF.

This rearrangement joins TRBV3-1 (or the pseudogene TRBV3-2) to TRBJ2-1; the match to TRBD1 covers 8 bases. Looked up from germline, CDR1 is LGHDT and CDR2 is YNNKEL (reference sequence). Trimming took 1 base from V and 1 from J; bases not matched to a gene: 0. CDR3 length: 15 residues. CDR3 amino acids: CASSQGTGSYNEQFF. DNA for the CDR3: TGTGCCAGCAGCCAAGGGACAGGGTCCTACAATGAGCAGTTCTTC.

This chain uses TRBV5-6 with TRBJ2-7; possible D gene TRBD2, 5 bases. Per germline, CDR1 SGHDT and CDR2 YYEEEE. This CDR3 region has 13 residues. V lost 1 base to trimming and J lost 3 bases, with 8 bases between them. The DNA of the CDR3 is TGTGCCAGCAGCTTGCGCCGGGACTACGAGCAGTACTTC. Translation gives CASSLRRDYEQYF.

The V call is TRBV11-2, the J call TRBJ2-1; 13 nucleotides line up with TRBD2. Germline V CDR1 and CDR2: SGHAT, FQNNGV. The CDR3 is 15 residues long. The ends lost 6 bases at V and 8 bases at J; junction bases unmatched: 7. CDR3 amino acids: CASRRLAGGGHEQFF. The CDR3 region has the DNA TGTGCCAGCAGACGACTAGCGGGAGGTGGGCATGAGCAGTTCTTC.

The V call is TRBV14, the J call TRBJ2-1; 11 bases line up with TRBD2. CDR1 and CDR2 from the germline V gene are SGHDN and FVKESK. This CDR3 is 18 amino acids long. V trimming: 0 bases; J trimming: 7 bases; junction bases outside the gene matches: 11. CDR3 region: CASSQDFSGRAFLNEQFF. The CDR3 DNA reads TGTGCCAGCAGCCAAGATTTTAGCGGGAGGGCCTTCTTGAATGAGCAGTTCTTC.

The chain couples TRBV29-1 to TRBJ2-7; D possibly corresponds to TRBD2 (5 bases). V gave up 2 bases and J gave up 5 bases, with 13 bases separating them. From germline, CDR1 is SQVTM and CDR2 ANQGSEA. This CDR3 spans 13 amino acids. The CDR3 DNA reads TGCAGCGTTGAACGGCGACTATTAAACGAGCAGTACTTC. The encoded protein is CSVERRLLNEQYF.

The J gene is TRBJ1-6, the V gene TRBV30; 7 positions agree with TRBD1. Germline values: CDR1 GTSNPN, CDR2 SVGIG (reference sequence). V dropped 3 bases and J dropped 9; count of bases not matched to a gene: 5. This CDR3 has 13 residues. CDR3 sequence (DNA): TGTGCCTGGAGGGAACCAGGGGGTTCACCCCTCCACTTT. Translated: CAWREPGGSPLHF.